This T cell receptor beta chain emerged from a study of neoadjuvant anti-PD-1 for oral cavity cancer. Germline V gene sequence: CDR1 MGHDK, CDR2 SYGVNS. The CDR3 runs to 12 residues. V was shortened by 10 bases and J by 1 base, with 8 bases between the two germline ends. Here immunoSEQ multiplex PCR was the method, and the copy in TCRdb shows in-frame clones only, minus some. This sample has about 72,000 clones; around 88% occur once, and the top ten carry more than 3%. Source: PBMCs, taken before nivolumab (anti-PD-1) treatment. The chain uses TRBV25-1 and TRBJ2-1, with a weak D call TRBD2 (5 bases). This sequence was found in a person aged 40 to 85 with oral cavity squamous cell carcinoma. The CDR3 loop reads CATSGSYNEQFF. CDR3 sequence (DNA): TGTGCCACCTCGGGGTCCTACAATGAGCAGTTCTTC. The full variable domain, rest sourced from reference TRBV25-1 and TRBJ2-1, is EADIYQTPRYLVIGTGKKITLECSQTMGHDKMYWYQQDPGMELHLIHYSYGVNSTEKGDLSSESTVSRIRTEHFPLTLESARPSHTSQYLCATSGSYNEQFFGPGTRLTVL.